Presented here are 32 T cell receptor beta chains from one specimen sequenced in a study of chemoradiotherapy in HPV16-positive cancers. Only in-frame clones appear in the TCRdb table, and some are missing; sequencing was by immunoSEQ multiplex PCR. This table has roughly 25,000 clones, about 90% appearing once. The specimen was blood, collected from a patient who underwent chemoradiotherapy. These TCRs come from a human donor with HPV-associated anogenital cancer.

The rearrangement links TRBV6-5 to TRBJ2-2; the D is unclear. This CDR3 has 12 amino acids. Looked up from germline, CDR1 is MNHEY and CDR2 is SVGAGI. V was cut by 7 bases and J by 0 bases, with 3 bases left in between. For the CDR3, the DNA is TGTGCCAGCATTACGAACACCGGGGAGCTGTTTTTT. Protein: CASITNTGELFF.

The chain employs TRBV5-4 and TRBJ1-2; D gene ambiguous. Trimming stripped 0 bases from V and 1 base from J, with 7 bases between. Germline V gene lookup returns CDR1 SGHNT and CDR2 YYREEE (reference sequence). This CDR3 region has 14 residues. The CDR3 loop reads CASSLVNDNYGYTF. The CDR3 nucleotides read TGTGCCAGCAGCTTGGTTAATGATAACTATGGCTACACCTTC.

Details on this clone: The junction departs from germline at one end; a sequencing error may be responsible. V usage is TRBV7-2 and J usage is TRBJ2-3; 10 nucleotides line up with TRBD1. The length of the CDR3 is 15 residues. CDR1 and CDR2 from the germline V gene are SGHTA and FQGNSA. CDR3 in DNA: TGTGCCAGCAGCTTAGAGGCGGTGGGACAGGGGAGGTGGGATTTT. It translates to CASSLEAVGQGRWDF. Filled out from reference TRBV7-2 and TRBJ2-3, the complete variable domain reads GAGVSQSPSNKVTEKGKDVELRCDPISGHTALYWYRQSLGQGLEFLIYFQGNSAPDKSGLPSDRFSAERTGGSVSTLTIQRTQQEDSAVYLCASSLEAVGQGRWDFGPGTRLTVL.

The chain recombines TRBV9 with TRBJ2-3; D call uncertain. The CDR3 spans 14 residues. Deletions cut 3 bases from V and 2 bases from J, with 10 bases between. Germline assignment: CDR1 SGDLS and CDR2 YYNGEE. The CDR3 sequence: CASSADGATDTQYF. The CDR3, as DNA: TGTGCCAGCAGCGCGGACGGCGCCACAGATACGCAGTATTTT.

The chain couples TRBV27 to TRBJ1-2; no clear D. The CDR3 has 14 residues. Germline assignment: CDR1 MNHEY and CDR2 SMNVEV (reference sequence). V was cut by 2 bases and J by 9 bases, with 16 bases left in between. For the CDR3, the DNA is TGTGCCAGCAGTTTAAGAGGAGGCCTCTGGAGCTACACCTTC. Its protein is CASSLRGGLWSYTF.

V usage is TRBV6-1 and J usage is TRBJ1-5, with 7 nucleotides matching TRBD1. Unmatched junction bases numbered 5, after V lost 6 bases and J lost 3 bases. The germline V gene has CDR1 MNHNS and CDR2 SASEGT. The CDR3 loop spans 14 amino acids. The CDR3 loop is CASSGDRINQPQHF. CDR3 in DNA: TGTGCCAGCAGCGGGGACAGAATCAATCAGCCCCAGCATTTT.

This clone has a single count. The gene calls are TRBV12-5 and TRBJ2-1; a possible D gene is TRBD1 (6 bases). Germline V gene lookup returns CDR1 LGHNT and CDR2 FRNRAP. V lost 2 bases and J lost 0, with 11 bases in between. This CDR3 contains 16 residues. The CDR3 DNA reads as TGTGCTAGTGGTTTGTATAGGGGGAGCTCCTACAATGAGCAGTTCTTC. Protein sequence: CASGLYRGSSYNEQFF.

This clone is labeled medium-sized. The rearrangement links TRBV6-4 to TRBJ2-4; 8 nucleotides match TRBD1. Per the germline V gene, CDR1 is MRHNA and CDR2 is SNTAGT. This CDR3 contains 14 residues. V shed 2 bases, J shed 9 bases, and the junction held 6 bases outside the gene matches. CDR3 sequence reads: CASSDGQGGGIQYF. DNA of the CDR3: TGTGCCAGCAGTGACGGACAGGGCGGCGGCATTCAGTACTTC.

The chain couples TRBV6-5 to TRBJ2-5; tentatively, D is TRBD1 (6 bases). Germline assignment: CDR1 MNHEY and CDR2 SVGAGI. CDR3 length: 12 amino acids. The ends were cut back, 3 bases at V and 5 bases at J, with 7 bases in the middle. CDR3 amino acids: CASSYQGETQYF. The CDR3 DNA follows: TGTGCCAGCAGTTATCAGGGGGAGACCCAGTACTTC.

This clone was seen a single time. The chain combines TRBV4-3 with TRBJ2-5, with D possibly being TRBD1 (5 bases). Germline lookup yields CDR1 LGHNA and CDR2 YSLEER. This CDR3 contains 15 residues. V dropped 0 bases and J dropped 1 base, with 9 bases sitting between them. This CDR3 reads CASSQDGRGQETQYF. CDR3 coding DNA: TGCGCCAGCAGCCAAGATGGAAGGGGCCAAGAGACCCAGTACTTC.

The chain has TRBV10-3 and TRBJ1-1; a possible D gene is TRBD1 (5 bases). V was pared by 6 bases and J by 1 base, with 12 bases between. Germline CDR1 reads ENHRY; CDR2 reads SYGVKD. The CDR3 is 14 amino acids. Written as DNA, the CDR3 is TGTGCCATCAGGGTAGGGGAGCCGAACACTGAAGCTTTCTTT. Protein sequence: CAIRVGEPNTEAFF.

This clone was seen only once. This chain uses TRBV30 with TRBJ1-3; tentative D call: TRBD1 (6 bases). The V end was cut by 0 bases, the J end by 6 bases, with 12 bases between. The CDR3 consists of 14 residues. Germline CDR1 GTSNPN, CDR2 SVGIG (reference sequence). As DNA, the CDR3 is TGTGCCTGGAGTGTATACCAGGGGCAAAACACCATATATTTT. Its translation is CAWSVYQGQNTIYF.

CDR3 protein: CASSGRQNYGYTF. The CDR3 DNA follows: TGTGCCAGCAGCGGCCGACAGAACTATGGCTACACCTTC. V is TRBV7-2 and J is TRBJ1-2; maybe TRBD1 (5 bases). The germline gives CDR1 SGHTA, CDR2 FQGNSA. CDR3 length equals 13 residues. Deletions cut 5 bases from V and 2 bases from J, with 9 bases between.

This clone is a singleton in its sample. V and J are TRBV5-1 and TRBJ2-7; TRBD1 might be the D (5 bases). Trimming took off 4 bases at V and 1 base at J, with 9 bases between the two ends. CDR1 and CDR2 (germline): SGHRS, YFSETQ. The CDR3 has 13 residues. In DNA form, the CDR3 reads TGCGCCAGCAGCCAAGACAGTTCCTACGAGCAGTACTTC. This translates into CASSQDSSYEQYF.

V usage is TRBV7-9 and J usage is TRBJ2-4; 10 bases are shared with TRBD1. Unmatched junction bases numbered 0, after V lost 5 bases and J lost 5 bases. Germline V gene data show CDR1 as SEHNR and CDR2 as FQNEAQ (reference sequence). The CDR3 is 13 residues long. CDR3 in amino acids: CASSGTGENIQYF. As DNA, the CDR3 is TGTGCCAGCAGCGGGACAGGGGAAAACATTCAGTACTTC.

The chain has TRBV28 and TRBJ1-1, with 9 bases that match TRBD1. With 6 bases clipped from V and 7 bases from J, the junction kept 12 bases outside the gene matches. The V gene's germline CDR1 is MDHEN and CDR2 SYDVKM. This CDR3 region has 15 residues. The CDR3 loop is CASSPPGTGRFEAFF. Written as DNA, the CDR3 is TGTGCCAGCAGCCCACCGGGGACAGGGAGGTTTGAAGCTTTCTTT.

The chain links TRBV7-2 to TRBJ2-2; D might be TRBD1 or TRBD2, each matching 5 bases. V lost 5 bases, J lost 2 bases, and 15 bases lay in between. Per germline, CDR1 SGHTA and CDR2 FQGNSA. CDR3 size: 16 residues. The DNA of the CDR3 is TGTGCCAGCAGCAGCCGGGACGGAGTTAACACCGGGGAGCTGTTTTTT. It specifies CASSSRDGVNTGELFF.

A remark on this clone: At the DNA level, this CDR3 is encoded by other sequences in the same sample as well. CDR3 in amino acids: CASRRGDGNSPLHF. Here the CDR3 DNA reads TGTGCCAGCAGGAGGGGGGACGGAAATTCACCCCTCCACTTT. V usage is TRBV2 and J usage is TRBJ1-6; possible D gene TRBD1, 6 bases. The V and J ends lost 6 bases and 7 bases respectively, with 13 bases between them. The CDR3 has 14 residues. Germline CDR1 is SNHLY and CDR2 is FYNNEI.

The rearrangement uses TRBV10-3 and TRBJ1-1, with TRBD1 matching over 10 bases. V was pared by 7 bases and J by 4 bases, with 3 bases of the junction left unmatched. The CDR3 has 13 amino acids. CDR1 is ENHRY, CDR2 SYGVKD, per germline. CDR3 in DNA: TGTGCCATCACCGGGACAGGGGTCACTGAAGCTTTCTTT. Translation: CAITGTGVTEAFF.

This clone has a handful of counts. This chain links TRBV9 with TRBJ2-2, with unresolved D. V lost 3 bases, J lost 7 bases, and 4 bases lay in between. CDR3 length equals 11 residues. CDR1 is SGDLS, CDR2 YYNGEE, per germline. The CDR3 here is CASSEGGELFF. The CDR3 bases are TGTGCCAGCAGCGAAGGCGGGGAGCTGTTTTTT.

This clone was observed once. The chain couples TRBV2 to TRBJ1-1, with D uncertain. V gave up 6 bases and J gave up 6 bases, with 14 bases separating them. This CDR3 is 13 amino acids long. Germline CDR1 is SNHLY and CDR2 is FYNNEI. The CDR3 loop reads CASRVRVGAEAFF. Written as DNA, the CDR3 is TGTGCCAGCAGAGTTAGGGTTGGGGCTGAAGCTTTCTTT.

This chain joins TRBV5-5 and TRBJ2-3; D might be TRBD2 (6 bases). The CDR3 consists of 13 residues. Trimming took off 6 bases at V and 5 bases at J, with 13 bases between the two ends. CDR1 is SGHKS and CDR2 is YYEKEE in the germline V gene (reference sequence). The chain's CDR3 is CASTPLAVDTQYF. Here the CDR3 DNA reads TGTGCCAGCACCCCCTTAGCGGTAGATACGCAGTATTTT.

The genes are TRBV19 and TRBJ2-3, with D tentatively TRBD1 or TRBD2 (5 bases each). The germline V gene has CDR1 LNHDA and CDR2 SQIVND (reference sequence). Trimming removed 4 bases from V and 4 bases from J, with 18 bases in between. The CDR3 is made up of 16 amino acids. The chain's CDR3 is CASSTRAQGRPDTQYF. CDR3 sequence (DNA): TGTGCCAGTAGTACTCGGGCTCAGGGACGCCCAGATACGCAGTATTTT.

J is TRBJ1-2 and V is TRBV14, with a weak D call TRBD1 (6 bases). This CDR3 spans 15 amino acids. V shed 0 bases and J shed 7 bases, with 15 bases lying between them. Germline lookup yields CDR1 SGHDN and CDR2 FVKESK. CDR3 residues: CASSQERGATGGYTF. The CDR3 DNA reads as TGTGCCAGCAGCCAAGAGCGGGGGGCAACGGGTGGCTACACCTTC.

CDR3 sequence: CASGPGLAATDTQYF. The CDR3 DNA reads TGTGCTAGTGGTCCCGGACTAGCGGCCACAGATACGCAGTATTTT. The V call is TRBV12-5, the J call TRBJ2-3; 10 bases fit TRBD2. The germline V gene encodes CDR1 LGHNT and CDR2 FRNRAP. Trimming took 5 bases from V and 2 from J; bases not matched to a gene: 4. The CDR3 has 15 residues.

This sequence joins TRBV5-4 and TRBJ1-2; 8 nucleotides agree with TRBD1. The trim removed 4 bases at V and 4 bases at J, leaving 3 bases unmatched. The CDR3 has 13 amino acids. The germline gives CDR1 SGHNT, CDR2 YYREEE (reference sequence). The CDR3 DNA is TGTGCCAGCAGCACCAGGGGGCCCTATGGCTACACCTTC. Encoded protein: CASSTRGPYGYTF.

The chain joins TRBV5-1 to TRBJ1-5, with D possibly being TRBD1 (5 bases). The V end lost 5 bases, the J end lost 5 bases, and 14 bases lay between the germline ends. The V gene's germline CDR1 is SGHRS and CDR2 YFSETQ. CDR3 length equals 14 residues. CDR3 protein: CASRTGTGDQPQHF. DNA for the CDR3: TGCGCCAGCAGGACCGGGACTGGTGATCAGCCCCAGCATTTT.

The gene calls are TRBV5-1 and TRBJ2-7; TRBD2 aligns across 8 bases. The CDR3 is 13 amino acids. Germline V lookup: CDR1 SGHRS, CDR2 YFSETQ. V was clipped by 6 bases and J by 5 bases; unmatched bases: 7. CDR3 protein: CASKVAGGDEQYF. The DNA for the CDR3 is TGCGCCAGCAAAGTGGCGGGAGGCGACGAGCAGTACTTC.

The V call is TRBV15, the J call TRBJ1-1, with D uncertain. Germline V CDR1 and CDR2: LNHNV, YYDKDF (reference sequence). The germline V and J ends were trimmed by 8 bases and 0 bases, with 16 bases remaining between them. The CDR3 spans 15 residues. DNA for the CDR3: TGTGCCACCGAGGGTACGGAAAACATGAACACTGAAGCTTTCTTT. Its translation: CATEGTENMNTEAFF.

The chain is built from TRBV10-3 and TRBJ1-4; the D is unclear. The V end was cut by 6 bases, the J end by 1 base, with 6 bases between. The CDR3 is made up of 13 amino acids. CDR1 ENHRY and CDR2 SYGVKD come from the germline V gene. Here the CDR3 DNA reads TGTGCCATCAGCGACGGAACTAATGAAAAACTGTTTTTT. Protein sequence: CAISDGTNEKLFF.

CDR3 in DNA: TGTGCCAGCAGCCCCTCTGCGGGAGGGCGCAACAATGAGCAGTTCTTC. Encoded protein: CASSPSAGGRNNEQFF. J is TRBJ2-1 and V is TRBV7-3; TRBD2 matches at 9 bases. Germline trimming cut 5 bases from V and 5 bases from J; bases unmatched to any gene: 10. Germline lookup yields CDR1 SGHTA and CDR2 FQGTGA. The CDR3 extends over 16 amino acids.

The chain recombines TRBV5-1 with TRBJ2-7, with 7 nucleotides matching TRBD1. This CDR3 has 14 residues. The junction had 5 bases not matched to a gene; V was cut back by 5 bases and J by 0 bases. CDR1 is SGHRS and CDR2 is YFSETQ in the germline V gene. This chain's CDR3 is CASSPQGVSYEQYF. CDR3 DNA: TGCGCCAGCAGTCCGCAGGGGGTCTCCTACGAGCAGTACTTC.